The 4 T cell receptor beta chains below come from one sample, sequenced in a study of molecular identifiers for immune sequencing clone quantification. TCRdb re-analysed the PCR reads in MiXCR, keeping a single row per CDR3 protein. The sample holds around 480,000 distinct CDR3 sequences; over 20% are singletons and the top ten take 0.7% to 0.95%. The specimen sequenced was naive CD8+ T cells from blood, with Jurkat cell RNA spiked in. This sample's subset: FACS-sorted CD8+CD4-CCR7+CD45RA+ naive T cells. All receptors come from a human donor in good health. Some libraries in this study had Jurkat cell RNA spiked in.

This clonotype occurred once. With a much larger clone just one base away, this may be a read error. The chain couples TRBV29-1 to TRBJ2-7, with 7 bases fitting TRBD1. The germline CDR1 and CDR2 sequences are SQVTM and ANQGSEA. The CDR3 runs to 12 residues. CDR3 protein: CCVGTATYEQYF. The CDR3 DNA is TGCTGCGTAGGGACAGCAACCTACGAGCAGTACTTC.

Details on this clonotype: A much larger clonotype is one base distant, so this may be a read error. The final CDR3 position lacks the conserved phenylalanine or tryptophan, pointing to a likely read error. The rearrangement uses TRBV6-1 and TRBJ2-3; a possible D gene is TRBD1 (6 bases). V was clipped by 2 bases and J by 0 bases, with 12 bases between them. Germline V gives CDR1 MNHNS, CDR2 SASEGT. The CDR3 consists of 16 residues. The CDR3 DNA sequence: TGTGCCAGCAGTGAATTGGGGACAACGAGCACAGATACGCAGTATTAT. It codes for CASSELGTTSTDTQYY.

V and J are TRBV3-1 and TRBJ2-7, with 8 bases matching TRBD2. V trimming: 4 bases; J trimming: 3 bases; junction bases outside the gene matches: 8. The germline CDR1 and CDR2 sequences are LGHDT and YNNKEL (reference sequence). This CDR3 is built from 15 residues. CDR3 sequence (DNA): TGTGCCAGCAGCCCACTGGCGGGGGGACACTACGAGCAGTACTTC. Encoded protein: CASSPLAGGHYEQYF.

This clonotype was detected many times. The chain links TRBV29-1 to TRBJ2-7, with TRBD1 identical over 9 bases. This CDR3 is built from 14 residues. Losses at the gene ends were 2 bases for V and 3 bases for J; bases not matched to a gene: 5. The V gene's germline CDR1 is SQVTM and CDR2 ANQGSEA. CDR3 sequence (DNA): TGCAGCGTTGAAACGACAGGGGGTGGCTACGAGCAGTACTTC. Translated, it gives CSVETTGGGYEQYF.